These 21 T cell receptor beta chains share one sample of origin, sequenced in a study of cytomegalovirus exposure and HLA in healthy donors. Use of 60 Vbeta and 13 Jbeta primers characterized the PCR. Profiled with immunoSEQ multiplex PCR; TCRdb holds only in-frame clones, not every one. The repertoire holds around 150,000 clones, with 64% as singletons. The sample was PBMCs. The source is a woman aged 25-40 years in good health and CMV-seropositive.

This rearrangement joins TRBV7-9 to TRBJ1-5; D unclear. Trimming took 5 bases from V and 0 from J, leaving 14 bases between them. The germline CDR1 and CDR2 sequences are SEHNR and FQNEAQ (reference sequence). The CDR3 has 16 amino acids. CDR3 DNA: TGTGCCAGCAGCCCCGGGGTCGCCTTTAGCAATCAGCCCCAGCATTTT. Translated: CASSPGVAFSNQPQHF.

The chain is built from TRBV5-4 and TRBJ2-6; tentatively, D is TRBD1 (5 bases). This CDR3 spans 15 amino acids. Between the trimmed V and J ends, which lost 4 bases and 0 bases, there was a span of 8 bases. Germline V gene sequence: CDR1 SGHNT, CDR2 YYREEE (reference sequence). CDR3 DNA: TGTGCCAGCAGCCCAGGGTTCTCTGGGGCCAACGTCCTGACTTTC. Protein sequence: CASSPGFSGANVLTF.

V is TRBV7-8 and J is TRBJ1-2; tentatively, D is TRBD1 (5 bases). V lost 1 base to trimming and J lost 0 bases, with 12 bases between them. The CDR3 is 16 amino acids. Germline loops: CDR1 SGHVS, CDR2 FQNEAQ. Written as DNA, the CDR3 is TGTGCCAGCAGCTTAGGCCCGACAGCAGCTAACTATGGCTACACCTTC. It encodes CASSLGPTAANYGYTF.

The genes are TRBV6-5 and TRBJ2-7; D perhaps matches TRBD2 (6 bases). Germline CDR1 and CDR2: MNHEY and SVGAGI. The CDR3 length is 13 residues. V dropped 7 bases and J dropped 3 bases, with 13 bases sitting between them. The CDR3 coding sequence is TGTGCCAGCATGGCGGGATTAGTCTACGAGCAGTACTTC. Translating gives CASMAGLVYEQYF.

This chain links TRBV27 with TRBJ2-5; D remains ambiguous. Germline V gene sequence: CDR1 MNHEY, CDR2 SMNVEV (reference sequence). Trimming left V 7 bases short and J 0 bases short, with 12 bases between. There are 14 residues in the CDR3. Here the CDR3 reads CASKSAQYQETQYF. The DNA of the CDR3 is TGTGCCAGCAAATCGGCACAGTACCAAGAGACCCAGTACTTC.

The chain is built from TRBV6-1 and TRBJ2-7; TRBD1 aligns across 7 bases. V shed 2 bases and J 5 bases; nucleotides not matched to a gene: 9. The V gene's germline CDR1 is MNHNS and CDR2 SASEGT. The CDR3 is 15 residues long. Here the CDR3 DNA reads TGTGCCAGCAGTGAAACAGGGGAAGGAGGTCACGAGCAGTACTTC. Translated: CASSETGEGGHEQYF.

J is TRBJ2-2 and V is TRBV10-1, with D unresolved. Germline loops: CDR1 WNHNN, CDR2 SYGVQD (reference sequence). The CDR3 contains 13 residues. V was shortened by 6 bases and J by 4 bases, with 9 bases between the two germline ends. CDR3 nucleotide sequence: TGCGCCAGCAGGGGCCTTCTCACCGGGGAGCTGTTTTTT. Encoded protein: CASRGLLTGELFF.

The chain carries TRBV25-1 and TRBJ2-5, with D perhaps matching TRBD2 (5 bases). CDR1 and CDR2 (germline): MGHDK, SYGVNS. The CDR3 extends over 12 amino acids. Trimming removed 6 bases at V and 0 bases at J, with 5 bases between. CDR3: CASRDYQETQYF. The CDR3 DNA reads as TGTGCCAGCAGGGACTACCAAGAGACCCAGTACTTC.

The chain couples TRBV7-3 to TRBJ1-1; no reliable D call. Germline CDR1 SGHTA, CDR2 FQGTGA. V lost 0 bases, J lost 4 bases, and 9 bases lay in between. The CDR3 loop spans 14 amino acids. The DNA of the CDR3 is TGTGCCAGCAGCTTAACGAGATGGAGCACTGAAGCTTTCTTT. Its translation: CASSLTRWSTEAFF. Complete variable domain (other parts from reference TRBV7-3 and TRBJ1-1): GAGVSQTPSNKVTEKGKYVELRCDPISGHTALYWYRQSLGQGPEFLIYFQGTGAADDSGLPNDRFFAVRPEGSVSTLKIQRTERGDSAVYLCASSLTRWSTEAFFGQGTRLTVV.

Worth noting for this clone: One end of the junction does not line up with germline, which may come from a read error. J is TRBJ1-5 and V is TRBV6-1, with D maybe TRBD1 (6 bases). CDR1 is MNHNS, CDR2 SASEGT, per germline. The CDR3 runs to 11 residues. CDR3 region: CPPGVGQPQHF. The CDR3 DNA reads TGCCCCCCAGGGGTCGGTCAGCCCCAGCATTTT.

In its sample, this clone was seen a few times. The chain has TRBV4-1 and TRBJ2-3; 15 nucleotides align to TRBD2. Germline trimming cut 6 bases from V and 0 bases from J; bases unmatched to any gene: 13. Germline assignment: CDR1 MGHRA and CDR2 YSYEKL. The CDR3 loop spans 20 amino acids. CDR3: CASRPGLAGGHPPSTDTQYF. The DNA of the CDR3 is TGCGCCAGCAGGCCGGGACTAGCGGGGGGCCACCCCCCTAGCACAGATACGCAGTATTTT.

V and J are TRBV2 and TRBJ2-5; TRBD1 matches 12 bases. The J segment lost 5 bases and the V segment lost 4 bases, leaving 5 bases of the junction unmatched. The length of the CDR3 is 15 residues. The germline gives CDR1 SNHLY, CDR2 FYNNEI. The DNA for the CDR3 is TGTGCCAGCAGTGCTGGGACAGGGGGCTTGGAGACCCAGTACTTC. Amino acids: CASSAGTGGLETQYF. Using reference TRBV2 and TRBJ2-5 for the parts outside the CDR3, the full variable domain is EPEVTQTPSHQVTQMGQEVILRCVPISNHLYFYWYRQILGQKVEFLVSFYNNEISEKSEIFDDQFSVERPDGSNFTLKIRSTKLEDSAMYFCASSAGTGGLETQYFGPGTRLLVL.

This chain connects TRBV4-1 to TRBJ1-1; weak D call: TRBD1 (6 bases). The CDR3 runs 15 residues. Germline V gene sequence: CDR1 MGHRA, CDR2 YSYEKL. Trimming took off 3 bases at V and 4 bases at J, with 15 bases between the two ends. In DNA form, the CDR3 reads TGCGCCAGCAGCCATCCACAGGGCATGGGCACTGAAGCTTTCTTT. As protein: CASSHPQGMGTEAFF.

The chain couples TRBV10-3 to TRBJ2-3; the D gene is possibly TRBD2 (6 bases). V dropped 0 bases and J dropped 1 base, with 14 bases sitting between them. The CDR3 runs 17 residues. Per the germline V gene, CDR1 is ENHRY and CDR2 is SYGVKD. DNA for the CDR3: TGTGCCATCAGTGAGTCGATGCGGGGTACGGGCACAGATACGCAGTATTTT. Translation gives CAISESMRGTGTDTQYF.

J is TRBJ2-7 and V is TRBV4-2; D not certain. CDR3 length equals 15 residues. Looked up from germline, CDR1 is LGHNA and CDR2 is YNFKEQ. V gave up 1 base and J gave up 5 bases, with 15 bases separating them. CDR3 nucleotides: TGTGCCAGCAGCCAAGTTAACTCCGCTTCCGACGAGCAGTACTTC. The encoded protein is CASSQVNSASDEQYF.

The rearrangement links TRBV6-5 to TRBJ1-1, with unresolved D. Germline-derived CDR1 and CDR2 are MNHEY and SVGAGI. Trimming removed 7 bases at V and 8 bases at J, with 11 bases between. The CDR3 contains 11 residues. The CDR3 nucleotides are TGTGCCAGCACTTTTGGCGGGGAAGCTTTCTTT. Translating gives CASTFGGEAFF.

V usage is TRBV10-1 and J usage is TRBJ2-5; D is unclear. The end of the DNA is better explained by TRBJ2-7, so the J call may be wrong. CDR1 is WNHNN and CDR2 is SYGVQD in the germline V gene (reference sequence). The CDR3 contains 14 residues. The CDR3 DNA follows: TGCGCCAGCAGTGGGGCAGGCGCTGCCTACGAGCAGTACTTC. Protein: CASSGAGAAYEQYF.

The chain is built from TRBV5-4 and TRBJ2-1; D may be TRBD2 (5 bases). The CDR3 sequence is 14 residues long. Trimming shortened V by 4 bases and J by 2 bases, and 10 bases separated the two germline ends. Germline loops: CDR1 SGHNT, CDR2 YYREEE (reference sequence). The CDR3 spells CASSERGTYNEQFF. Here the CDR3 DNA reads TGTGCCAGCAGCGAACGGGGAACCTACAATGAGCAGTTCTTC. Full variable domain (rest looked up from reference TRBV5-4 and TRBJ2-1): ETGVTQSPTHLIKTRGQQVTLRCSSQSGHNTVSWYQQALGQGPQFIFQYYREEENGRGNFPPRFSGLQFPNYSSELNVNALELDDSALYLCASSERGTYNEQFFGPGTRLTVL.

The CDR3, as DNA: TGTGCCTGGAGTTCGACAGTTGGTCCCGAGCAGTACTTC. Translation: CAWSSTVGPEQYF. V gene TRBV30 combines with J gene TRBJ2-7, with D perhaps matching TRBD1 (5 bases). The V gene lost 2 bases and the J gene lost 6 bases, with 14 bases spanning the gap. The germline V gene encodes CDR1 GTSNPN and CDR2 SVGIG (reference sequence). The CDR3 is 13 residues long.

The V gene is TRBV29-1, the J gene TRBJ1-1, with D perhaps matching TRBD1 (6 bases). Germline CDR1 reads SQVTM; CDR2 reads ANQGSEA. V lost 4 bases to trimming and J lost 8 bases, with 11 bases between them. This CDR3 has 11 amino acids. DNA for the CDR3: TGCAGCGTTGCCTGGACAGACGAAGCTTTCTTT. This gives the protein CSVAWTDEAFF.

The rearrangement links TRBV9 to TRBJ2-6; no definite D call. V lost 1 base and J 0 bases, leaving 5 bases between the germline ends. This CDR3 spans 15 amino acids. From germline, CDR1 is SGDLS and CDR2 YYNGEE. The CDR3 coding sequence is TGTGCCAGCAGCGTATTGTACTCTGGGGCCAACGTCCTGACTTTC. Amino acids: CASSVLYSGANVLTF.